A selection of T cell receptor beta chains follows, all from one sample in a study of tumor-infiltrating lymphocytes in primary liver carcinoma. A single record per CDR3 protein comes from TCRdb applying MiXCR to the multiplex PCR reads. The sample lists fewer than 400,000 distinct CDR3 sequences, nearly 60% occurring once. The sequencing sample was made of peripheral blood. All receptors come from a woman in her 30s with primary liver carcinoma and hepatitis B virus infection. The CDR3 runs from the conserved cysteine through the conserved F or W. D genes are given only for firm matches. Clone size, where shown, is once, few, many, or a class for clones that have expanded.

clone size: many; D gene: -; V gene: TRBV4-3; J gene: TRBJ1-3; CDR3 DNA: TGCGCCAGCAGCCCTACCCCGGGAGGGACTGGAAACACCATATATTTT; CDR3 protein: CASSPTPGGTGNTIYF
clone size: -; D gene: -; V gene: TRBV5-5; J gene: TRBJ1-6; CDR3 DNA: TGTGTCAGCAGCTTGGTTTGGCGTACTTCTTCACCCCTCCACTTT; CDR3 protein: CVSSLVWRTSSPLHF
clone size: -; D gene: -; V gene: TRBV12-3/TRBV12-4; J gene: TRBJ2-5; CDR3 DNA: TGTGCCAGCAGTTTAAATGAGGGTCTGTTAAAGTACCAAGAGACCCAGTACTTC; CDR3 protein: CASSLNEGLLKYQETQYF
clone size: -; D gene: -; V gene: TRBV12-3/TRBV12-4; J gene: TRBJ1-1; CDR3 DNA: TGCGCCAGCAGCTTCGGTAACACTGAAGCTTTCTTT; CDR3 protein: CASSFGNTEAFF
clone size: -; D gene: -; V gene: TRBV11-2; J gene: TRBJ2-3; CDR3 DNA: TGTGCCAGCAGCCGAGCGGAGAGCACAGATATGCTGTATTTT; CDR3 protein: CASSRAESTDMLYF
clone size: -; D gene: -; V gene: TRBV28; J gene: TRBJ2-7; CDR3 DNA: TGTGCCAGCAGAGACCGGGGTGGTATCGACGAGCAGTACTTC; CDR3 protein: CASRDRGGIDEQYF
clone size: -; D gene: -; V gene: TRBV6-2/TRBV6-3; J gene: TRBJ1-4; CDR3 DNA: TGTGCCAGCAGTTATTATCCGGGAAGCAGTGGTGAAGAACTGTTTTTT; CDR3 protein: CASSYYPGSSGEELFF
clone size: -; D gene: -; V gene: TRBV4-1; J gene: TRBJ2-1; CDR3 DNA: TGCGCCAGCAGCCGACTAGGGAGATACTACAATGAGCAGTTCTTC; CDR3 protein: CASSRLGRYYNEQFF
clone size: -; D gene: TRBD1; V gene: TRBV11-2; J gene: TRBJ2-2; CDR3 DNA: TGTGCCGACACCCCCCAGAGGGGGCTCGGCACCGGGGAGCTGTTTTTT; CDR3 protein: CADTPQRGLGTGELFF
clone size: -; D gene: -; V gene: TRBV12-3/TRBV12-4; J gene: TRBJ1-6; CDR3 DNA: TGTGCCAGCAGTTCAAGGAGAATAAATTCACCCCTCCACTTT; CDR3 protein: CASSSRRINSPLHF
clone size: -; D gene: -; V gene: TRBV11-2; J gene: TRBJ2-1; CDR3 DNA: TGTGCCAGCAGCTTAGAGTTCCGGTGGGATGAGCAGTTCTTC; CDR3 protein: CASSLEFRWDEQFF
clone size: -; D gene: TRBD1; V gene: TRBV6-5; J gene: TRBJ1-6; CDR3 DNA: TGTGCCAGCAGCCCTCGTAGACAGGGATCGAGCTCACTCCTCCACTTT; CDR3 protein: CASSPRRQGSSSLLHF
clone size: -; D gene: -; V gene: TRBV6-2/TRBV6-3; J gene: TRBJ2-7; CDR3 DNA: TGTGCCAGCAGTCCTCTATCAGGGGGCGGGGGCCGAGACGAGCAGTACTTC; CDR3 protein: CASSPLSGGGGRDEQYF
clone size: many; D gene: -; V gene: TRBV11-2; J gene: TRBJ2-7; CDR3 DNA: TGTGCCAGCAGCTTAGTATCAGGGGGGTCCTACGAGCAGTACTTC; CDR3 protein: CASSLVSGGSYEQYF
clone size: -; D gene: -; V gene: TRBV5-4; J gene: TRBJ2-7; CDR3 DNA: TGTGCCAGCAGCTTTCAGGGATTTAACGAGCAGTACTTC; CDR3 protein: CASSFQGFNEQYF
clone size: many; D gene: TRBD2; V gene: TRBV12-3/TRBV12-4; J gene: TRBJ2-1; CDR3 DNA: TGTGCCAGCAGTTCGTCACCGGGACTAGCGGGAGGGGCCCTCATCTACAATGAGCAGTTCTTC; CDR3 protein: CASSSSPGLAGGALIYNEQFF
clone size: -; D gene: TRBD2; V gene: TRBV7-8; J gene: TRBJ2-3; CDR3 DNA: TGTGCCAGCAGACAGGGACTAGCGGGGAATACGCAGTATTTT; CDR3 protein: CASRQGLAGNTQYF
clone size: -; D gene: -; V gene: TRBV7-9; J gene: TRBJ2-7; CDR3 DNA: TGTGCCAGCAGCCCCCATGCCTACGAGCAGTACTTC; CDR3 protein: CASSPHAYEQYF
clone size: once; D gene: TRBD1; V gene: TRBV11-2; J gene: TRBJ2-7; CDR3 DNA: TGTGCCAGCAGCCCACCAACAGGGGTGTACGAGCAGTACTTC; CDR3 protein: CASSPPTGVYEQYF
clone size: many; D gene: TRBD2; V gene: TRBV5-4; J gene: TRBJ2-1; CDR3 DNA: TGTGCCAGCAGCTTGACTGGCGGGAGTGGGGATGAGCAGTTCTTC; CDR3 protein: CASSLTGGSGDEQFF
clone size: -; D gene: -; V gene: TRBV4-1; J gene: TRBJ2-4; CDR3 DNA: TGCGCTAGCAGCCAAGATCGGCTACCCCAAAACACTCAGTACTTC; CDR3 protein: CASSQDRLPQNTQYF
clone size: few; D gene: -; V gene: TRBV12-5; J gene: TRBJ1-4; CDR3 DNA: TGTGCTAGTGGTTTGAGTGAAAAACTGTTTTTT; CDR3 protein: CASGLSEKLFF
clone size: once; D gene: -; V gene: TRBV11-2; J gene: TRBJ2-5; CDR3 DNA: TGTGCCAGCAGCCGAGGCACTGGGGGCGAGACCCAGTACTTC; CDR3 protein: CASSRGTGGETQYF
clone size: few; D gene: -; V gene: TRBV6-2/TRBV6-3; J gene: TRBJ1-5; CDR3 DNA: TGTGCCAGCAGTTATGCCAGGACCAATCAGCCCCAGCATTTT; CDR3 protein: CASSYARTNQPQHF
clone size: -; D gene: TRBD1; V gene: TRBV6-1; J gene: TRBJ2-1; CDR3 DNA: TGTGCCAACAGTGAATCCAGGGGGCGCCTCAATGAGCAGTTCTTC; CDR3 protein: CANSESRGRLNEQFF
clone size: few; D gene: TRBD1; V gene: TRBV28; J gene: TRBJ1-1; CDR3 DNA: TGTGCCAGCAGTTCGCTGGACAGGGGGGGTGGTGAAGCTTTCTTT; CDR3 protein: CASSSLDRGGGEAFF
clone size: once; D gene: -; V gene: TRBV5-6; J gene: TRBJ2-6; CDR3 DNA: TGTGCCAGCAGCCTCTTCGGGACAAGGGAGGCCAACGTCCTGACTTTC; CDR3 protein: CASSLFGTREANVLTF
clone size: -; D gene: -; V gene: TRBV12-3/TRBV12-4; J gene: TRBJ2-1; CDR3 DNA: TGTGCCTCGAAACACAGCTCCCACAATGAGCAGTTCTTC; CDR3 protein: CASKHSSHNEQFF
clone size: -; D gene: TRBD2; V gene: TRBV9; J gene: TRBJ2-5; CDR3 DNA: TGTGCCAGCAGCGTAGCGGGGGGGAAGGAGACCCAGTACTTC; CDR3 protein: CASSVAGGKETQYF
clone size: -; D gene: -; V gene: TRBV5-1; J gene: TRBJ2-5; CDR3 DNA: TGCGCCAGCAGCCTCACACGTGGTCAGCAAGAGACCCAGTACTTC; CDR3 protein: CASSLTRGQQETQYF
clone size: many; D gene: -; V gene: TRBV29-1; J gene: TRBJ2-1; CDR3 DNA: TGCAGCGTTGTAGGGACTCGCGGAAATGAGCAGTTCTTC; CDR3 protein: CSVVGTRGNEQFF
clone size: many; D gene: -; V gene: TRBV6-2/TRBV6-3; J gene: TRBJ2-1; CDR3 DNA: TGTGCCAGCAGGGGACACAGGGTGTCCTACAATGAGCAGTTCTTC; CDR3 protein: CASRGHRVSYNEQFF
clone size: few; D gene: -; V gene: TRBV13; J gene: TRBJ2-3; CDR3 DNA: TGTGCCAGCACCGCCCGTCGGCGTCTCACAGATACGCAGTATTTT; CDR3 protein: CASTARRRLTDTQYF
clone size: few; D gene: -; V gene: TRBV12-3/TRBV12-4; J gene: TRBJ1-1; CDR3 DNA: TGTGTCAGCAGTTTTTTAGAGGAAGCTTTCTTT; CDR3 protein: CVSSFLEEAFF
clone size: -; D gene: TRBD2; V gene: TRBV11-2; J gene: TRBJ2-5; CDR3 DNA: TGTGCCAGCAGGTTAGGTCGGGGGGTCATTGAGACCCAGTACTTC; CDR3 protein: CASRLGRGVIETQYF
clone size: -; D gene: -; V gene: TRBV11-2; J gene: TRBJ1-2; CDR3 DNA: TGTGCCAGCGGCCCTACAGGGTCGCATGGCTACACCTTC; CDR3 protein: CASGPTGSHGYTF
clone size: -; D gene: TRBD2; V gene: TRBV7-9; J gene: TRBJ2-1; CDR3 DNA: TGTGTCAGCAGCCCCCCAGCGGGAGGCTACAATGAGCAGTTCTTC; CDR3 protein: CVSSPPAGGYNEQFF
clone size: -; D gene: -; V gene: TRBV7-8; J gene: TRBJ2-7; CDR3 DNA: TGTGCCAGCAGCTTCAGACCGAGACAACTCTACGAGCAGTACTTC; CDR3 protein: CASSFRPRQLYEQYF
clone size: many; D gene: -; V gene: TRBV29-1; J gene: TRBJ1-2; CDR3 DNA: TGCAGCGTTTCATGGGCTGACTATGGCTACACCTTC; CDR3 protein: CSVSWADYGYTF
clone size: -; D gene: -; V gene: TRBV11-3; J gene: TRBJ2-3; CDR3 DNA: TGTGCCAGCAGCCCTCGGCAGGGCACAGATACGTGGTATTTT; CDR3 protein: CASSPRQGTDTWYF
clone size: -; D gene: -; V gene: TRBV20-1; J gene: TRBJ2-5; CDR3 DNA: TGCAGTGCTCATGGGGACCTCCAAGAGACCCAGTACTTC; CDR3 protein: CSAHGDLQETQYF
clone size: -; D gene: -; V gene: TRBV5-6; J gene: TRBJ2-1; CDR3 DNA: TGTGCCAGCAGCTACCGGACCGGCAGGGCCTACAATGAGCAGTTCTTC; CDR3 protein: CASSYRTGRAYNEQFF
clone size: -; D gene: TRBD2; V gene: TRBV29-1; J gene: TRBJ2-7; CDR3 DNA: TGCAGCGTTTCAGGACTAGCAGCTGACTACGAGCAGTACTTC; CDR3 protein: CSVSGLAADYEQYF
clone size: -; D gene: TRBD1; V gene: TRBV29-1; J gene: TRBJ2-1; CDR3 DNA: TGCAGCTTCTCTCGGGACAGAGCCTACAATGAGCAGCTCTTC; CDR3 protein: CSFSRDRAYNEQLF
clone size: few; D gene: -; V gene: TRBV11-2; J gene: TRBJ2-3; CDR3 DNA: TGTGCTAGCACCTCCTACACAGATACGCAGTATTTT; CDR3 protein: CASTSYTDTQYF
clone size: -; D gene: TRBD2; V gene: TRBV7-9; J gene: TRBJ2-1; CDR3 DNA: TGTGCCAGTATAGTGGGAGGGAACAATGAGCAGTTCTTC; CDR3 protein: CASIVGGNNEQFF
clone size: many; D gene: -; V gene: TRBV11-2; J gene: TRBJ1-2; CDR3 DNA: TGTGCCAGCAGCCCCCTAAAGGGGAACTATGGCTACACCTTC; CDR3 protein: CASSPLKGNYGYTF
clone size: -; D gene: -; V gene: TRBV11-2; J gene: TRBJ2-1; CDR3 DNA: TGTGTCAGCAGCTTCAATAGGGGGGTGGATGAGCAGTTCTTC; CDR3 protein: CVSSFNRGVDEQFF